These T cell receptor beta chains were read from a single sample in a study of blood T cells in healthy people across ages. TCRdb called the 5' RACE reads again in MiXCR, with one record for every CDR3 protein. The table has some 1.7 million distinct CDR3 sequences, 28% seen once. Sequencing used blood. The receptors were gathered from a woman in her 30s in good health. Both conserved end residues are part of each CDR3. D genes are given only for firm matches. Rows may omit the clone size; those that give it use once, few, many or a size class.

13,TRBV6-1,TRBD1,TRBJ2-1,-,TGTGCCAGCAGTGGCGGACAGGGCTATGAGCAGTTCTTC,CASSGGQGYEQFF
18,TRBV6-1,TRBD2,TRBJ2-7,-,TGTGCCAGCAAAAACCAAAGACGGGGACTAGCGGTGGGCGGCAAGCAGTACTTC,CASKNQRRGLAVGGKQYF
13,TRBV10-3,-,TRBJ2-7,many,TGTGCCATCAGGGGCAGAACCTCCTACGAGCAGTACTTC,CAIRGRTSYEQYF
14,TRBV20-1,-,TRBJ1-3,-,TGCAGTGCTGGATGGGGGACAAGCGGAAACACCATATATTTT,CSAGWGTSGNTIYF
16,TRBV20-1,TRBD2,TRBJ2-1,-,TGCAGTGCTAGATCCTTTGGCGGGAGATCCGACAATGAGCAGTTCTTC,CSARSFGGRSDNEQFF
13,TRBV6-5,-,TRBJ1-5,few,TGTGCCAGCAGCCGCGGTGGCGGTCAGCCCCAGCATTTT,CASSRGGGQPQHF
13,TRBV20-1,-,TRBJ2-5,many,TGCAGTGCTGCACTTGTCTCGGAAGAGACCCAGTACTTC,CSAALVSEETQYF
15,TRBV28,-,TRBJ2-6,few,TGTGCCAGCAGTTTAATTGCATCGGGGGCCAACGTCCTGACTTTC,CASSLIASGANVLTF
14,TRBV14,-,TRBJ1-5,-,TGTGCCAGCAGCGTGGGGGGGGTGGGTCAGCCCCAGCATTTT,CASSVGGVGQPQHF
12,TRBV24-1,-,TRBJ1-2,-,TGTGCCACCAGTGACGATTTTTATGGCTACACCTTC,CATSDDFYGYTF
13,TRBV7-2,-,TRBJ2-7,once,TGTGCCAGCAGCCCTCGGCCTGACAGAGGGCAGTACTTC,CASSPRPDRGQYF
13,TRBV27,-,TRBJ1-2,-,TGTGCCAGCAAACAACAGAGCGGGCGTGGCTACACCTTC,CASKQQSGRGYTF
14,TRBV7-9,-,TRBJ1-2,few,TGTGCCAGCAGCTTGGTTGCTGGGTGGAATGGCTACACCTTC,CASSLVAGWNGYTF
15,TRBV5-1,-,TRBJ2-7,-,TGCGCCAGCAGCGCCCGGACATCGCGTGACTCCGAGCAGTACTTC,CASSARTSRDSEQYF